Sequencing of this T cell receptor beta chain was carried out in a study of T-cell memory formation after mild COVID-19 (dated by TCRdb to the early 2020s). For the study in its entirety: TCR sequence clusters from the two donors were found to be largely donor specific. Two young, previously healthy adult volunteers made up the cohort, one male and one female. T-cell clones expanding and contracting after mild COVID-19 in two donors were tracked by longitudinal TCRalpha and TCRbeta repertoire sequencing. General conclusions and limits of the study: Balanced CD4/CD8 phenotypes were observed for clones contracting from day 15 to 85, whereas a bias towards CD4+ was observed for a second wave of clones expanding from day 15 to 37. Contracting CD4+ clones were located mainly in the CM and EM memory subsets, whereas CD8+ clones were found to be enriched in EMRA. The detection of some responding clones in pre-infection memory suggests that pre-existing cross-reactive memory T cells joined the SARS-CoV-2 response. Only two mild cases were covered by the study, and larger cohorts that include severe cases with pre-infection samples were considered necessary. SARS-CoV-2 specificity was not confirmed for the second-wave clones peaking on day 37.

Ficoll-Paque density gradient centrifugation was the method used to isolate PBMCs. Details on this clonotype: Its antigen specificity is not known. No quality values exist for individual bases; no much larger clone is one base distant.

TCRdb records Illumina NovaSeq 6000 as the sequencer. TCRalpha and TCRbeta cDNA libraries were built by 5'RACE with constant-segment primers, adding sample barcodes and unique molecular identifiers. Trizol reagent was used to extract RNA from every sample. Libraries were amplified in two PCR steps, with a second sample barcode and Illumina TruSeq adapters added in the second step. Sequencing of libraries was performed on an Illumina NovaSeq with 2 x 150 bp paired-end reads. In the source study's methods: The reads were demultiplexed and collapsed into UMI-guided consensus sequences using migec v1.2.7. With mixcr v2.1.11, UMI consensuses were aligned to TRA and TRB V and J templates and assembled into clonotypes. A clonotype was counted as expanded or contracted only if both edgeR and NoisET called the change significant, with noise models trained on biological replicates. For edgeR calls, the thresholds were a false discovery rate-adjusted p below 0.01 and a log2 fold-change of 1. As an exploratory analysis of dynamics, max-normalized trajectories of the 1000 most abundant clonotypes were examined by PCA with hierarchical clustering. The CD4 or CD8 phenotype of responding clones was assigned using the separately sequenced CD4+ and CD8+ repertoires. TCRdb passed the public sequencing reads through fastp at Q25 and MiXCR, retaining productive beta sequences. Rows are combined by CDR3 protein, so each entry shows the most common genes and DNA. The V and J calls and clone size come from TCRdb's table, not from the authors' own analysis. This sample gives a few hundred thousand distinct CDR3 sequences in total; just under 20% of them show up just once. Of the sample, about 21% falls within the top ten clones.

There are 15 amino acids in the CDR3, from cysteine to phenylalanine inclusive. The DNA shown is the 45-base CDR3, in frame from base 1. CDR1 is given as SGHKS and CDR2 as YYEKEE, both from the germline V gene (reference sequence). Here V drops 0 bases and J drops 4 bases, and the junction holds 6 bases not matched to any gene. The clonotype comes from a man in his late teens or twenties who had mild COVID-19 (a few samples of this study predate the infection). The sample titles of this study are shuffled in the database, so cell type and time point are left out; the donor was told from shared clones. The chain is made from TRBV5-5 and TRBJ1-1; 7 central bases correspond to TRBD1. The sequenced material came from PBMCs or a T cell subset sorted from them (not recorded which). The encoded CDR3 is CASSLEGAEITEAFF. At the DNA level, the sequence is TGTGCCAGCAGCTTGGAGGGGGCTGAAATCACTGAAGCTTTCTTT.